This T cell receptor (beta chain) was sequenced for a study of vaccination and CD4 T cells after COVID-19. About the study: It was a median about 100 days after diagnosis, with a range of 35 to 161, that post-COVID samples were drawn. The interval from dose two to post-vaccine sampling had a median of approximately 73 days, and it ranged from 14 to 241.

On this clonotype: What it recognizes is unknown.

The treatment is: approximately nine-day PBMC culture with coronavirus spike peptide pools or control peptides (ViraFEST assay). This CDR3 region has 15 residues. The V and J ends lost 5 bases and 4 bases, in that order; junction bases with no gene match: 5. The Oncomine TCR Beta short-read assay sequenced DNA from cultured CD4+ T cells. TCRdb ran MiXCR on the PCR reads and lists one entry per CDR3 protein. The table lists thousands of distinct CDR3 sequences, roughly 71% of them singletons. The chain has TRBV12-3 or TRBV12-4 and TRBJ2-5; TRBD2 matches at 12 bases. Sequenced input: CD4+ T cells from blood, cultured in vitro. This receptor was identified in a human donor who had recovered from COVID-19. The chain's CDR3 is CASSQRLAGVETQYF. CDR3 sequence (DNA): TGTGCCAGCAGTCAACGACTAGCGGGGGTAGAGACCCAGTACTTC.